The rows below give T cell receptor beta chains drawn from one sample of a study of blood T cell repertoires in COVID-19. Data came from immunoSEQ multiplex PCR; TCRdb stores just in-frame clones and leaves some out. The table lists roughly 380,000 clones, around nine tenths of them singletons. Sample: PBMCs or T cells enriched from blood (not recorded which). The receptors here all came from a woman aged 30 to 39 who had been exposed to COVID-19. CDR3s include the opening cysteine and the closing phenylalanine or tryptophan. D genes are given only for firm matches. Size values are once, few and many counts, or a class for expanded clones, and some rows have none.

v_call: TRBV6-5; clone_size: -; cdr3_length: 15; j_call: TRBJ2-2; d_call: -; cdr3_aa: CASKLASLNTGELFF; cdr3_nt: TGTGCCAGCAAGCTGGCTAGCCTCAACACCGGGGAGCTGTTTTTT
v_call: TRBV9; clone_size: -; cdr3_length: 16; j_call: TRBJ2-1; d_call: TRBD2; cdr3_aa: CASSNRLAGGYNEQFF; cdr3_nt: TGTGCCAGCAGCAATCGACTAGCGGGAGGTTACAATGAGCAGTTCTTC
v_call: TRBV18; clone_size: -; cdr3_length: 16; j_call: TRBJ1-4; d_call: TRBD1; cdr3_aa: CASSPQGASANEKLFF; cdr3_nt: TGTGCCAGCTCACCCCAGGGGGCTTCAGCTAATGAAAAACTGTTTTTT
v_call: TRBV7-9; clone_size: -; cdr3_length: 11; j_call: TRBJ2-7; d_call: -; cdr3_aa: CASASGYEQYF; cdr3_nt: TGTGCCAGCGCCTCCGGGTACGAGCAGTACTTC
v_call: TRBV15; clone_size: -; cdr3_length: 15; j_call: TRBJ2-7; d_call: -; cdr3_aa: CATSRGRSQGYEQYF; cdr3_nt: TGTGCCACCAGCAGAGGACGATCGCAGGGGTACGAGCAGTACTTC
v_call: TRBV7-2; clone_size: -; cdr3_length: 15; j_call: TRBJ2-5; d_call: -; cdr3_aa: CASSLQRKYQETQYF; cdr3_nt: TGTGCCAGCAGCTTACAGCGAAAGTACCAAGAGACCCAGTACTTC
v_call: TRBV4-1; clone_size: -; cdr3_length: 16; j_call: TRBJ2-7; d_call: TRBD2; cdr3_aa: CASSQGWTSGSDEQYF; cdr3_nt: TGCGCCAGCAGCCAAGGTTGGACTAGCGGGAGCGACGAGCAGTACTTC
v_call: TRBV10-3; clone_size: once; cdr3_length: 16; j_call: TRBJ1-4; d_call: TRBD1; cdr3_aa: CAISENRQGWAEKLFF; cdr3_nt: TGTGCCATCAGTGAAAACAGACAGGGGTGGGCTGAAAAACTGTTTTTT
v_call: TRBV6-6; clone_size: -; cdr3_length: 15; j_call: TRBJ2-7; d_call: TRBD2; cdr3_aa: CASSFGLAGLSEQYF; cdr3_nt: TGTGCCAGCAGTTTCGGACTAGCGGGCTTATCCGAGCAGTACTTC
v_call: TRBV5-5; clone_size: -; cdr3_length: 18; j_call: TRBJ2-5; d_call: -; cdr3_aa: CASSLGVNIQLYQETQYF; cdr3_nt: TGTGCCAGCAGTCTCGGGGTGAACATCCAATTATACCAAGAGACCCAGTACTTC
v_call: TRBV5-1; clone_size: -; cdr3_length: 17; j_call: TRBJ2-3; d_call: -; cdr3_aa: CASSPRGLGQSTDTQYF; cdr3_nt: TGCGCCAGCAGCCCCAGGGGTCTGGGCCAAAGCACAGATACGCAGTATTTT
v_call: TRBV2; clone_size: -; cdr3_length: 13; j_call: TRBJ1-2; d_call: TRBD1; cdr3_aa: CASRRTGAEGYTF; cdr3_nt: TGTGCCAGCAGGAGAACAGGGGCGGAGGGCTACACCTTC
v_call: TRBV11-2; clone_size: -; cdr3_length: 17; j_call: TRBJ2-5; d_call: -; cdr3_aa: CASSSVVGSGRQETQYF; cdr3_nt: TGTGCCAGCAGCTCCGTGGTAGGGAGTGGGAGGCAAGAGACCCAGTACTTC
v_call: TRBV5-1; clone_size: few; cdr3_length: 15; j_call: TRBJ1-2; d_call: -; cdr3_aa: CASTSGVQANYGYTF; cdr3_nt: TGCGCCAGCACCTCTGGAGTTCAAGCTAACTATGGCTACACCTTC
v_call: TRBV7-9; clone_size: -; cdr3_length: 14; j_call: TRBJ2-1; d_call: -; cdr3_aa: CASSSRLGHNEQFF; cdr3_nt: TGTGCCAGCAGCTCCCGTTTGGGCCACAATGAGCAGTTCTTC
v_call: TRBV27; clone_size: -; cdr3_length: 11; j_call: TRBJ1-1; d_call: -; cdr3_aa: CASSFGTEAFF; cdr3_nt: TGTGCCAGCAGTTTCGGGACTGAAGCTTTCTTT
v_call: TRBV28; clone_size: once; cdr3_length: 14; j_call: TRBJ1-3; d_call: TRBD1; cdr3_aa: CASSSGGLDFTIYF; cdr3_nt: TGTGCCAGCAGTTCAGGGGGCCTGGATTTCACCATATATTTT
v_call: TRBV6-1; clone_size: -; cdr3_length: 17; j_call: TRBJ1-3; d_call: -; cdr3_aa: CASSESPFFPAGNTIYF; cdr3_nt: TGTGCCAGCAGTGAAAGCCCTTTCTTTCCCGCGGGAAACACCATATATTTT
v_call: TRBV11-2; clone_size: -; cdr3_length: 16; j_call: TRBJ2-7; d_call: TRBD2; cdr3_aa: CASRFGTSGVSYEQYF; cdr3_nt: TGTGCCAGCAGATTCGGGACTAGCGGGGTTTCTTACGAGCAGTACTTC
v_call: TRBV6-5; clone_size: -; cdr3_length: 13; j_call: TRBJ1-2; d_call: -; cdr3_aa: CASSLRGGLGYTF; cdr3_nt: TGTGCCAGCAGTCTACGTGGGGGCCTGGGCTACACCTTC
v_call: TRBV7-9; clone_size: -; cdr3_length: 14; j_call: TRBJ1-1; d_call: TRBD1; cdr3_aa: CASSPGTVYTEAFF; cdr3_nt: TGTGCCAGCAGCCCTGGGACAGTTTACACTGAAGCTTTCTTT
v_call: TRBV7-9; clone_size: -; cdr3_length: 14; j_call: TRBJ1-2; d_call: TRBD1; cdr3_aa: CASSVWTGVDGYTF; cdr3_nt: TGTGCCAGCAGCGTTTGGACAGGGGTTGATGGCTACACCTTC
v_call: TRBV5-1; clone_size: -; cdr3_length: 16; j_call: TRBJ2-7; d_call: TRBD1; cdr3_aa: CASSWDRVVGLTEQYF; cdr3_nt: TGCGCCAGCAGCTGGGACAGGGTGGTAGGGCTAACCGAGCAGTACTTC
v_call: TRBV7-6; clone_size: -; cdr3_length: 14; j_call: TRBJ2-1; d_call: TRBD2; cdr3_aa: CASSLIAGDNEQFF; cdr3_nt: TGTGCCAGCAGCTTAATTGCGGGAGACAATGAGCAGTTCTTC
v_call: TRBV7-9; clone_size: -; cdr3_length: 14; j_call: TRBJ2-5; d_call: -; cdr3_aa: CASSLASELETQYF; cdr3_nt: TGTGCCAGCAGCTTAGCGAGTGAGCTAGAGACCCAGTACTTC
v_call: TRBV6-5; clone_size: -; cdr3_length: 15; j_call: TRBJ1-2; d_call: -; cdr3_aa: CASGSAQGYNYGYTF; cdr3_nt: TGTGCCAGCGGATCGGCACAGGGCTATAACTATGGCTACACCTTC
v_call: TRBV29-1; clone_size: -; cdr3_length: 13; j_call: TRBJ1-2; d_call: TRBD1; cdr3_aa: CSVDDRDNYGYTF; cdr3_nt: TGCAGCGTTGATGACAGGGATAACTATGGCTACACCTTC
v_call: TRBV3-1/TRBV3-2; clone_size: -; cdr3_length: 14; j_call: TRBJ2-3; d_call: -; cdr3_aa: CASSSDRGTDTQYF; cdr3_nt: TGTGCCAGCAGCTCCGACAGAGGCACAGATACGCAGTATTTT
v_call: TRBV3-1/TRBV3-2; clone_size: -; cdr3_length: 16; j_call: TRBJ1-5; d_call: TRBD1; cdr3_aa: CASSHSSTGGNQPQHF; cdr3_nt: TGTGCCAGCAGCCATTCCTCCACAGGGGGAAATCAGCCCCAGCATTTT
v_call: TRBV7-9; clone_size: -; cdr3_length: 14; j_call: TRBJ1-4; d_call: -; cdr3_aa: CASSLSQRDEKLFF; cdr3_nt: TGTGCCAGCAGCTTAAGCCAGCGAGATGAAAAACTGTTTTTT